Each of the 8 T cell receptor beta chains below was sequenced from the same sample in a study of blood T cell repertoires in COVID-19. Data came from immunoSEQ multiplex PCR; TCRdb stores just in-frame clones and leaves some out. The sample records about 190,000 clones, 83% being singletons. The source material was peripheral blood. The receptors were sampled from a woman aged 40 to 49 with acute or convalescent COVID-19.

The V gene is TRBV5-6, the J gene TRBJ2-5; D not resolved. Germline loops: CDR1 SGHDT, CDR2 YYEEEE. V was cut by 2 bases and J by 1 base, with 9 bases left in between. CDR3 size: 14 residues. The CDR3 DNA reads as TGTGCCAGCAGCTTTGGGCGCCCCCAAGAGACCCAGTACTTC. Encoded protein: CASSFGRPQETQYF.

This clone was observed a single time. The gene calls are TRBV18 and TRBJ2-7; D call uncertain. CDR3 length equals 14 residues. Trimming removed 6 bases at V and 2 bases at J, with 14 bases between. From germline, CDR1 is KGHSH and CDR2 LQKENI. The CDR3: CASSPTAQPYEQYF. CDR3 bases: TGTGCCAGCTCCCCCACAGCTCAACCCTACGAGCAGTACTTC.

The J gene is TRBJ1-6, the V gene TRBV9, with D possibly matching TRBD1 (6 bases). With 3 bases removed from V and 8 bases from J, the gap between germline ends came to 9 bases. The CDR3 is made up of 13 amino acids. Germline V lookup: CDR1 SGDLS, CDR2 YYNGEE. CDR3 in amino acids: CASSEQGDSPLHF. The CDR3 coding sequence is TGTGCCAGCAGCGAACAGGGAGATTCACCCCTCCACTTT.

This clone was observed a single time. The CDR3 spells CASSEGQLNSPLHF. CDR3 coding DNA: TGTGCCAGCAGCGAGGGACAGCTCAATTCACCCCTCCACTTT. This chain uses TRBV9 with TRBJ1-6; TRBD1 agrees at 7 bases. The germline V gene encodes CDR1 SGDLS and CDR2 YYNGEE. The CDR3 is 14 residues long. The ends lost 3 bases at V and 7 bases at J; junction bases unmatched: 4.

This clone has a handful of counts. The chain employs TRBV5-4 and TRBJ2-7; tentatively, D is TRBD2 (6 bases). V gave up 4 bases and J gave up 4 bases, with 15 bases separating them. The CDR3 loop spans 14 amino acids. Germline assignment: CDR1 SGHNT and CDR2 YYREEE (reference sequence). The CDR3 DNA sequence: TGTGCCAGCAGCACCCCTGGGACTTTATACGAGCAGTACTTC. Amino acid sequence: CASSTPGTLYEQYF.

The chain links TRBV4-2 to TRBJ2-7, with 9 bases lining up with TRBD1. Germline values: CDR1 LGHNA, CDR2 YNFKEQ. Unmatched junction bases numbered 4, after V lost 3 bases and J lost 1 base. The CDR3 is 15 residues long. CDR3 sequence (DNA): TGTGCCAGCAGCCAGGACAGGGGTACTTCCTACGAGCAGTACTTC. Translated, it gives CASSQDRGTSYEQYF.

This chain connects TRBV27 to TRBJ2-7; 7 bases are a match to TRBD1. The trim removed 8 bases at V and 3 bases at J, leaving 4 bases unmatched. The CDR3 is 12 residues long. Germline V CDR1 and CDR2: MNHEY, SMNVEV (reference sequence). The CDR3 loop reads CASGTALYEQYF. In DNA form, the CDR3 reads TGTGCCAGCGGGACAGCCCTCTACGAGCAGTACTTC.

Notes on this clone: The same CDR3 can be traced to other DNA sequences in this sample. The gene calls are TRBV10-3 and TRBJ1-1; tentatively, D is TRBD1 (5 bases). Looked up from germline, CDR1 is ENHRY and CDR2 is SYGVKD. With 2 bases removed from V and 1 base from J, the gap between germline ends came to 8 bases. CDR3 length: 14 residues. In nucleotides, the CDR3 is TGTGCCATCAGTGAGCCGGGGGGGAACACTGAAGCTTTCTTT. It is translated as CAISEPGGNTEAFF.